The T cell receptor (beta chain) under discussion was sequenced for a study of blood T cell repertoires in COVID-19. Study context: COVID-19 samples, acute and convalescent, were from the United States, Italy and Spain. Nucleic acid was either cDNA or gDNA, and it came from T cells, B-cell-depleted T cells, or PBMCs.

Everyone who took part was about 18 to 89 years old, and they came from some 23 US areas. The CDR3 is 11 residues long. V was trimmed by 6 bases and J by 6 bases, leaving 6 bases between them. Germline V gene sequence: CDR1 KGHSH, CDR2 LQKENI. As processed by the authors: Counts of nucleated cells, estimated from reference gene primer amplification, were obtained. Some clones are missing from TCRdb's copy, which holds only in-frame ones; the method was immunoSEQ multiplex PCR. D and trimming come from the DNA, and the V and J calls and clone size come from that table. The data hold roughly 250,000 clones, with approximately 83% observed a single time.

The chain has TRBV18 and TRBJ2-1; no clear D. Source material: PBMCs or T cells enriched from blood (not recorded which). The sequence was collected from a woman in her thirties or forties with acute COVID-19. CDR3 nucleotides: TGTGCCAGCTCCACATCCAATGAGCAGTTCTTC. Translating it yields CASSTSNEQFF.